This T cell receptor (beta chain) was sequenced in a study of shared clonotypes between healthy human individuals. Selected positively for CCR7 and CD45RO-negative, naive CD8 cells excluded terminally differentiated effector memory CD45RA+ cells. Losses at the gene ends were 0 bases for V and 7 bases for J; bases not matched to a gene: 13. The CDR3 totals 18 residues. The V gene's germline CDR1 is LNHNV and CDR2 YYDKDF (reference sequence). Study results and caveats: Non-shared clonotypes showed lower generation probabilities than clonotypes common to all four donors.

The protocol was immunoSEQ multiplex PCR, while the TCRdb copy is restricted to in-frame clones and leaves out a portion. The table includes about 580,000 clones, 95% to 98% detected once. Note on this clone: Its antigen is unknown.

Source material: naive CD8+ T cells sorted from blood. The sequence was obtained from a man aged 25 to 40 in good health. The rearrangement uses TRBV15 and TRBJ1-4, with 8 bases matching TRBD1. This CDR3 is CATSRDFVRGDRSEKLFF. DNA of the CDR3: TGTGCCACCAGCAGAGATTTCGTTAGAGGGGACAGGAGTGAAAAACTGTTTTTT.